What follows are 21 T cell receptor beta chains derived from one specimen sequenced in a study of blood T cell repertoires in COVID-19. Method: immunoSEQ multiplex PCR; TCRdb's copy keeps in-frame clones and lacks some. The data contain 200,000 to 250,000 clones, 65% to 90% of them seen just once; the ten biggest clones take up about 8.9%. The specimen was PBMCs or T cells enriched from blood (not recorded which). All receptors come from a woman aged 50 to 60 with acute COVID-19.

The J gene is TRBJ2-7, the V gene TRBV19, with 8 bases lining up with TRBD2. V was pared by 6 bases and J by 0 bases, with 16 bases of the junction left unmatched. CDR1 LNHDA and CDR2 SQIVND come from the germline V gene (reference sequence). The CDR3 extends over 18 amino acids. Here the CDR3 reads CASSLREKTGGISYEQYF. CDR3 coding DNA: TGTGCCAGTAGCCTCAGGGAGAAGACGGGAGGGATCTCCTACGAGCAGTACTTC.

This clone was recorded a few times. The rearrangement uses TRBV28 and TRBJ1-2, with 7 bases aligning to TRBD1. The CDR3 extends over 13 amino acids. CDR1 is MDHEN, CDR2 SYDVKM, per germline. Trimming cost V 6 bases and J 5 bases; bases outside gene matches: 6. The CDR3 DNA sequence: TGTGCCAGCAGCCCTGGGACAGATTATGGCTACACCTTC. It yields the protein CASSPGTDYGYTF.

For the CDR3, the DNA is TGCAGCGTCGGGACAGGGGGTAGGACTGAAGCTTTCTTT. This sequence encodes CSVGTGGRTEAFF. The chain joins TRBV29-1 to TRBJ1-1; TRBD1 agrees at 11 bases. V was pared by 6 bases and J by 5 bases, with 5 bases of the junction left unmatched. The CDR3 extends over 13 amino acids. The germline V gene encodes CDR1 SQVTM and CDR2 ANQGSEA.

V is TRBV28 and J is TRBJ1-5; D remains ambiguous. V gave up 6 bases and J gave up 1 base, with 16 bases separating them. This CDR3 has 16 amino acids. Germline loops: CDR1 MDHEN, CDR2 SYDVKM. CDR3 nucleotide sequence: TGTGCCAGCAGATCTCCCCGACAAGGAAGCAATCAGCCCCAGCATTTT. The encoded protein is CASRSPRQGSNQPQHF. The variable domain in full, with the rest retrieved from reference TRBV28 and TRBJ1-5, is DVKVTQSSRYLVKRTGEKVFLECVQDMDHENMFWYRQDPGLGLRLIYFSYDVKMKEKGDIPEGYSVSREKKERFSLILESASTNQTSMYLCASRSPRQGSNQPQHFGDGTRLSIL.

This chain joins TRBV5-6 and TRBJ1-1; perhaps TRBD1 as D (5 bases). V lost 1 base, J lost 7 bases, and 14 bases lay in between. Germline V gives CDR1 SGHDT, CDR2 YYEEEE. The CDR3 runs to 14 residues. The CDR3 DNA follows: TGTGCCAGCAGCTTGCTGGGGGGGATTGGTGAAGCTTTCTTT. Amino acid sequence: CASSLLGGIGEAFF.

The rearrangement uses TRBV5-8 and TRBJ2-7; 8 nucleotides agree with TRBD2. CDR1 and CDR2 (germline): SGHTS, YDEGEE. V shed 0 bases, J shed 7 bases, and the junction held 9 bases outside the gene matches. This CDR3 is built from 15 residues. The CDR3 loop is CASSLDPRLAQEQYF. The CDR3 coding sequence is TGTGCCAGCAGCTTGGACCCCCGACTAGCGCAGGAGCAGTACTTC.

The rearrangement links TRBV18 to TRBJ2-2; possible D gene TRBD1, 5 bases. V lost 0 bases, J lost 1 base, and 12 bases lay in between. This CDR3 region has 17 residues. Germline loops: CDR1 KGHSH, CDR2 LQKENI. CDR3 coding DNA: TGTGCCAGCTCACCACCGTCCCACGACAGGAACACCGGGGAGCTGTTTTTT. It codes for CASSPPSHDRNTGELFF.

The chain is built from TRBV3-1 (or the pseudogene TRBV3-2) and TRBJ2-5; D might be TRBD1 (5 bases). Trimming stripped 7 bases from V and 1 base from J, with 13 bases between. The CDR3 has 14 amino acids. CDR1 and CDR2 (germline): LGHDT, YNNKEL (reference sequence). As DNA, the CDR3 is TGTGCCAGCAACTGTGGGGCTAGCCAAGAGACCCAGTACTTC. Its protein is CASNCGASQETQYF.

The CDR3 DNA follows: TGTGCCAGCACAGGGGATTTCTACGAGCAGTACTTC. Protein: CASTGDFYEQYF. The rearrangement uses TRBV2 and TRBJ2-7; maybe TRBD1 (6 bases). Between the trimmed V and J ends, which lost 7 bases and 3 bases, there was a span of 10 bases. This CDR3 spans 12 amino acids. Germline V gene sequence: CDR1 SNHLY, CDR2 FYNNEI.

The chain carries TRBV28 and TRBJ1-4; tentative D call: TRBD1 (5 bases). V lost 7 bases, J lost 6 bases, and 21 bases lay in between. The CDR3 is 16 amino acids. Germline values: CDR1 MDHEN, CDR2 SYDVKM. The CDR3 loop reads CASKGPRITGDEKLFF. DNA of the CDR3: TGTGCCAGCAAGGGCCCACGTATCACAGGCGATGAAAAACTGTTTTTT.

V is TRBV7-2 and J is TRBJ1-2, with 10 bases that match TRBD1. This CDR3 region has 15 residues. The V gene's germline CDR1 is SGHTA and CDR2 FQGNSA. V lost 5 bases to trimming and J lost 6 bases; unmatched junction nucleotides: 9. Here the CDR3 reads CASSPGQGISNGYTF. For the CDR3, the DNA is TGTGCCAGCAGCCCGGGACAGGGGATTAGTAATGGCTACACCTTC. Full variable domain (rest looked up from reference TRBV7-2 and TRBJ1-2): GAGVSQSPSNKVTEKGKDVELRCDPISGHTALYWYRQSLGQGLEFLIYFQGNSAPDKSGLPSDRFSAERTGGSVSTLTIQRTQQEDSAVYLCASSPGQGISNGYTFGSGTRLTVV.

This rearrangement joins TRBV28 to TRBJ1-4; D remains ambiguous. CDR1 MDHEN and CDR2 SYDVKM come from the germline V gene. Trimming cost V 5 bases and J 4 bases, with 11 bases left between them. The CDR3 is 14 residues long. As DNA, the CDR3 is TGTGCCAGCAGTCGGGAAGGGCTTAATGAAAAACTGTTTTTT. Residues: CASSREGLNEKLFF. The full variable domain, in which reference TRBV28 and TRBJ1-4 provide the parts outside the CDR3, is DVKVTQSSRYLVKRTGEKVFLECVQDMDHENMFWYRQDPGLGLRLIYFSYDVKMKEKGDIPEGYSVSREKKERFSLILESASTNQTSMYLCASSREGLNEKLFFGSGTQLSVL.

The V and J genes are TRBV19 and TRBJ2-2; possibly TRBD2 for D (6 bases). The CDR3 consists of 16 residues. V lost 2 bases and J 9 bases, leaving 19 bases between the germline ends. Germline V lookup: CDR1 LNHDA, CDR2 SQIVND (reference sequence). The CDR3 spells CASSIQPGRIHRELFF. CDR3 nucleotides: TGTGCCAGTAGTATACAGCCAGGGAGGATACACCGGGAGCTGTTTTTT. The complete variable domain, with remaining parts taken from reference TRBV19 and TRBJ2-2, reads DGGITQSPKYLFRKEGQNVTLSCEQNLNHDAMYWYRQDPGQGLRLIYYSQIVNDFQKGDIAEGYSVSREKKESFPLTVTSAQKNPTAFYLCASSIQPGRIHRELFFGEGSRLTVL.

The V gene is TRBV27, the J gene TRBJ1-2; D is perhaps TRBD1 (6 bases). Germline CDR1 is MNHEY and CDR2 is SMNVEV (reference sequence). The V end lost 1 base, the J end lost 4 bases, and 13 bases lay between the germline ends. This CDR3 region has 15 residues. In nucleotides, the CDR3 is TGTGCCAGCAGTTTATTTGGTGGGGGCGGCTATGGCTACACCTTC. As protein: CASSLFGGGGYGYTF.

The V and J genes are TRBV18 and TRBJ1-4; 7 bases agree with TRBD1. Germline-derived CDR1 and CDR2 are KGHSH and LQKENI. J lost 4 bases, V lost 5 bases, and 4 bases had no gene match. The CDR3 extends over 14 amino acids. The CDR3 reads CASSTGVNNEKLFF. CDR3 bases: TGTGCCAGCTCAACAGGGGTGAATAATGAAAAACTGTTTTTT.

This clone was picked up a small number of times. This rearrangement joins TRBV18 to TRBJ2-7, with 9 positions matching TRBD2. CDR1 and CDR2 from the germline V gene are KGHSH and LQKENI. V was pared by 6 bases and J by 4 bases, with 7 bases of the junction left unmatched. The CDR3 consists of 14 residues. The CDR3 DNA reads TGTGCCAGCTCGGCAGGACTAGCGCAGTACGAGCAGTACTTC. Its translation: CASSAGLAQYEQYF.

The CDR3 loop reads CASSASDTGGTQPQHF. CDR3 sequence (DNA): TGTGCCAGCAGCGCATCAGATACAGGGGGGACTCAGCCCCAGCATTTT. The chain carries TRBV7-9 and TRBJ1-5; 8 bases match TRBD1. Germline V lookup: CDR1 SEHNR, CDR2 FQNEAQ (reference sequence). Losses at the gene ends were 5 bases for V and 6 bases for J; bases not matched to a gene: 12. The CDR3 sequence is 16 residues long.

J is TRBJ1-2 and V is TRBV5-1, with D perhaps matching TRBD1 (6 bases). The V end lost 0 bases, the J end lost 5 bases, and 8 bases lay between the germline ends. CDR1 and CDR2 from the germline V gene are SGHRS and YFSETQ. The CDR3 runs to 13 residues. CDR3 loop: CASSLEGVYGYTF. The CDR3 nucleotides read TGCGCCAGCAGCTTGGAGGGGGTTTATGGCTACACCTTC.

This rearrangement joins TRBV29-1 to TRBJ2-7; 10 nucleotides agree with TRBD1. Germline V gene sequence: CDR1 SQVTM, CDR2 ANQGSEA. Trimming removed 3 bases from V and 3 bases from J; junction bases left unmatched: 8. The CDR3 is made up of 15 amino acids. The DNA of the CDR3 is TGCAGCGTTGAGGGTGGGACAGGGGTGAACTACGAGCAGTACTTC. Translation gives CSVEGGTGVNYEQYF.

Only a few counts were recorded for this clone. This chain links TRBV6-5 with TRBJ2-7, with D possibly matching TRBD2 (6 bases). CDR3 length: 15 amino acids. V was pared by 5 bases and J by 2 bases, with 16 bases between. The germline V gene has CDR1 MNHEY and CDR2 SVGAGI. The CDR3, as DNA: TGTGCCAGCAGTCAATTTAGCGGCCTACCCTACGAGCAGTACTTC. Protein product: CASSQFSGLPYEQYF.

This chain uses TRBV3-1 (or the pseudogene TRBV3-2) with TRBJ2-1, with a possible D match to TRBD2 (5 bases). Per germline, CDR1 LGHDT and CDR2 YNNKEL (reference sequence). This CDR3 is built from 14 residues. V shed 2 bases and J shed 9 bases, with 14 bases lying between them. CDR3 sequence: CASSQRLASGEQFF. CDR3 in DNA: TGTGCCAGCAGCCAAAGGCTAGCCAGCGGTGAGCAGTTCTTC.